A selection of T cell receptor beta chains follows, all from one sample in a study of T cell repertoires in cytomegalovirus infection. One entry per CDR3 protein, called by TCRdb with MiXCR from the reads. The repertoire holds about 52,000 distinct CDR3 sequences, around 20% seen once, with around 80% in the top ten. Antigens of these TCRs are unknown. The sample here was CD8+ T cells from cultured PBMCs, taken from culture after CMV antigen stimulation. These receptors were obtained from a human donor in good health (CMV status not recorded). Some clones in this sample may be carry-over from other donors' samples. CDR3s include the opening cysteine and the closing phenylalanine or tryptophan. A D gene is named only where the DNA matches it firmly. The size of a clone is reported for some rows only, either as once, few or many, or as a class for expanded clones.

j_call | v_call | clone_size | d_call | cdr3_aa | cdr3_nt
TRBJ1-1 | TRBV7-3 | few | NA | CASSTMTVNTEAFF | TGTGCCAGCAGCACCATGACAGTGAACACTGAAGCTTTCTTT
TRBJ1-3 | TRBV7-8 | few | TRBD1 | CASSLGKDRIGNTIYF | TGTGCCAGCAGCTTAGGGAAGGACAGGATTGGAAACACCATATATTTT
TRBJ2-4 | TRBV7-9 | NA | NA | CASSVPGRKNIQYF | TGTGCCAGCAGCGTCCCGGGACGCAAAAACATTCAGTACTTC
TRBJ2-3 | TRBV27 | few | NA | CASSEGDSWDTQYF | TGTGCCAGCAGTGAGGGGGACTCGTGGGATACGCAGTATTTT
TRBJ1-2 | TRBV6-1 | NA | NA | CASRERGEINYGYTF | TGTGCCAGCAGGGAACGAGGGGAAATCAACTATGGCTACACCTTC
TRBJ1-6 | TRBV27 | NA | NA | CASSPPGLSSYNSPLHF | TGTGCCAGCAGTCCCCCGGGACTCAGCTCCTATAATTCACCCCTCCACTTT
TRBJ1-2 | TRBV7-2 | many | NA | CASSLLTANYGYTF | TGTGCCAGCAGCTTATTGACGGCGAACTATGGCTACACCTTC
TRBJ1-1 | TRBV7-2 | NA | NA | CASSSPLGTEAFF | TGTGCCAGCAGCTCCCCGCTAGGGACTGAAGCTTTCTTT
TRBJ2-5 | TRBV9 | NA | TRBD2 | CASSVGGGEKTQYF | TGTGCCAGCAGCGTAGGCGGGGGGGAGAAGACCCAGTACTTC
TRBJ2-1 | TRBV20-1 | few | TRBD2 | CSARDLSGGASYNEQFF | TGCAGTGCTAGAGATCTAAGCGGGGGGGCCTCCTACAATGAGCAGTTCTTC
TRBJ1-1 | TRBV3-1 | NA | TRBD1 | CASSLFRDRGQNTEAFF | TGTGCCAGCAGCCTATTCCGGGACAGGGGTCAGAACACTGAAGCTTTCTTT
TRBJ1-1 | TRBV7-6 | few | NA | CASSFPLGLNTEAFF | TGTGCCAGCAGCTTCCCCCTTGGGCTGAACACTGAAGCTTTCTTT
TRBJ1-1 | TRBV12-3/TRBV12-4 | NA | NA | CASSPTGINTEAFF | TGTGCCAGCAGTCCGACAGGAATAAACACTGAAGCTTTCTTT
TRBJ2-7 | TRBV7-2 | NA | NA | CASSLAPGYEQYF | TGTGCCAGCAGCTTAGCACCTGGTTACGAGCAGTACTTC
TRBJ2-7 | TRBV12-3/TRBV12-4 | NA | NA | CASSYGGTYEQYF | TGTGCCAGCAGTTACGGGGGTACCTACGAGCAGTACTTC
TRBJ1-5 | TRBV6-6 | few | NA | CASSYSDPPAAQHF | TGTGCCAGCAGTTACTCAGACCCCCCGGCGGCCCAGCATTTT
TRBJ2-7 | TRBV7-9 | few | NA | CASSPGISYEQYF | TGTGCCAGCAGCCCCGGGATTTCCTACGAGCAGTACTTC
TRBJ1-1 | TRBV19 | NA | NA | CASSMGAEAFF | TGTGCCAGTAGTATGGGGGCTGAAGCTTTCTTT
TRBJ2-1 | TRBV6-6 | NA | TRBD2 | CASSQGGSYNEQFF | TGTGCCAGCTCTCAGGGAGGGTCCTACAATGAGCAGTTCTTC
TRBJ1-1 | TRBV29-1 | few | NA | CSVEDRARPSSSVNTEAFF | TGCAGCGTTGAAGATAGGGCCAGGCCCTCAAGCTCCGTGAACACTGAAGCTTTCTTT
TRBJ2-3 | TRBV24-1 | few | NA | CATSDFAPLAGLGTDTQYF | TGTGCCACCAGTGATTTCGCACCACTAGCAGGGTTAGGGACAGATACGCAGTATTTT
TRBJ2-7 | TRBV7-8 | few | NA | CASSPNPAYEQYF | TGTGCCAGCAGCCCTAATCCCGCCTACGAGCAGTACTTC
TRBJ2-3 | TRBV12-3/TRBV12-4 | many | NA | CASSLVDHRVADTQYF | TGTGCCAGCAGTTTGGTTGATCATAGGGTGGCAGATACGCAGTATTTT
TRBJ1-1 | TRBV6-1 | NA | NA | CASGRGTEAFF | TGTGCCAGCGGACGGGGCACTGAAGCTTTCTTT
TRBJ2-2 | TRBV4-1 | NA | TRBD1 | CASSQGQLNTGELFF | TGCGCCAGCAGCCAGGGACAGCTTAACACCGGGGAGCTGTTTTTT
TRBJ2-1 | TRBV7-2 | NA | TRBD1 | CASRGQGAYNEQFF | TGTGCCAGCAGAGGACAGGGGGCCTACAATGAGCAGTTCTTC
TRBJ2-7 | TRBV7-2 | few | TRBD2 | CASNRGGRPYEQYF | TGTGCCAGCAACCGCGGGGGACGGCCCTACGAGCAGTACTTC
TRBJ2-3 | TRBV7-2 | many | TRBD2 | CASSSSLASGGNTDTQYF | TGTGCCAGCAGCTCCAGCCTGGCTAGCGGGGGGAACACAGATACGCAGTATTTT
TRBJ2-3 | TRBV4-1 | NA | NA | CASSHFYAPGHLRTDTQYF | TGCGCCAGCAGCCACTTCTACGCCCCGGGACACCTCCGCACAGATACGCAGTATTTT
TRBJ2-1 | TRBV5-6 | NA | NA | CASSFGGSYNEQFF | TGTGCCAGCAGCTTTGGGGGCTCCTACAATGAGCAGTTCTTC
TRBJ1-2 | TRBV19 | many | TRBD1 | CATPRGQGPYGYTF | TGTGCCACTCCCAGGGGACAGGGACCCTATGGCTACACCTTC
TRBJ1-5 | TRBV12-3/TRBV12-4 | once | NA | CASRGTLETQHF | TGTGCCAGCAGGGGTACCCTGGAGACCCAGCATTTT
TRBJ2-7 | TRBV7-8 | NA | NA | CASSRNRAALYEQYF | TGTGCCAGCAGCCGAAACCGGGCCGCTCTCTACGAGCAGTACTTC
TRBJ2-7 | TRBV25-1 | once | TRBD1 | CASSPGDRESSYEQYF | TGTGCCAGCAGTCCCGGGGACAGGGAGAGCTCCTACGAGCAGTACTTC
TRBJ2-5 | TRBV7-8 | few | NA | CASSLDSYLQETQYF | TGTGCCAGCAGCTTAGATAGCTACCTCCAAGAGACCCAGTACTTC
TRBJ2-7 | TRBV7-2 | many | TRBD1 | CASSSDRGLYEQYF | TGTGCCAGCAGTAGTGACAGGGGGCTCTACGAGCAGTACTTC
TRBJ1-2 | TRBV7-9 | few | NA | CASSLKDGANYGYTF | TGTGCCAGCAGCTTAAAGGACGGAGCTAACTATGGCTACACCTTC
TRBJ2-3 | TRBV7-2 | NA | TRBD2 | CASSLEGGGSTDTQYF | TGTGCCAGCAGCTTAGAGGGCGGGGGGAGCACAGATACGCAGTATTTT
TRBJ1-3 | TRBV4-1 | NA | NA | CASSQDVSGNTIYF | TGCGCCAGCAGCCAAGACGTTTCTGGAAACACCATATATTTT
TRBJ2-3 | TRBV4-3 | NA | NA | CASSQDPPLLTTDTQYF | TGCGCCAGCAGCCAAGACCCCCCGCTCCTAACCACAGATACGCAGTATTTT